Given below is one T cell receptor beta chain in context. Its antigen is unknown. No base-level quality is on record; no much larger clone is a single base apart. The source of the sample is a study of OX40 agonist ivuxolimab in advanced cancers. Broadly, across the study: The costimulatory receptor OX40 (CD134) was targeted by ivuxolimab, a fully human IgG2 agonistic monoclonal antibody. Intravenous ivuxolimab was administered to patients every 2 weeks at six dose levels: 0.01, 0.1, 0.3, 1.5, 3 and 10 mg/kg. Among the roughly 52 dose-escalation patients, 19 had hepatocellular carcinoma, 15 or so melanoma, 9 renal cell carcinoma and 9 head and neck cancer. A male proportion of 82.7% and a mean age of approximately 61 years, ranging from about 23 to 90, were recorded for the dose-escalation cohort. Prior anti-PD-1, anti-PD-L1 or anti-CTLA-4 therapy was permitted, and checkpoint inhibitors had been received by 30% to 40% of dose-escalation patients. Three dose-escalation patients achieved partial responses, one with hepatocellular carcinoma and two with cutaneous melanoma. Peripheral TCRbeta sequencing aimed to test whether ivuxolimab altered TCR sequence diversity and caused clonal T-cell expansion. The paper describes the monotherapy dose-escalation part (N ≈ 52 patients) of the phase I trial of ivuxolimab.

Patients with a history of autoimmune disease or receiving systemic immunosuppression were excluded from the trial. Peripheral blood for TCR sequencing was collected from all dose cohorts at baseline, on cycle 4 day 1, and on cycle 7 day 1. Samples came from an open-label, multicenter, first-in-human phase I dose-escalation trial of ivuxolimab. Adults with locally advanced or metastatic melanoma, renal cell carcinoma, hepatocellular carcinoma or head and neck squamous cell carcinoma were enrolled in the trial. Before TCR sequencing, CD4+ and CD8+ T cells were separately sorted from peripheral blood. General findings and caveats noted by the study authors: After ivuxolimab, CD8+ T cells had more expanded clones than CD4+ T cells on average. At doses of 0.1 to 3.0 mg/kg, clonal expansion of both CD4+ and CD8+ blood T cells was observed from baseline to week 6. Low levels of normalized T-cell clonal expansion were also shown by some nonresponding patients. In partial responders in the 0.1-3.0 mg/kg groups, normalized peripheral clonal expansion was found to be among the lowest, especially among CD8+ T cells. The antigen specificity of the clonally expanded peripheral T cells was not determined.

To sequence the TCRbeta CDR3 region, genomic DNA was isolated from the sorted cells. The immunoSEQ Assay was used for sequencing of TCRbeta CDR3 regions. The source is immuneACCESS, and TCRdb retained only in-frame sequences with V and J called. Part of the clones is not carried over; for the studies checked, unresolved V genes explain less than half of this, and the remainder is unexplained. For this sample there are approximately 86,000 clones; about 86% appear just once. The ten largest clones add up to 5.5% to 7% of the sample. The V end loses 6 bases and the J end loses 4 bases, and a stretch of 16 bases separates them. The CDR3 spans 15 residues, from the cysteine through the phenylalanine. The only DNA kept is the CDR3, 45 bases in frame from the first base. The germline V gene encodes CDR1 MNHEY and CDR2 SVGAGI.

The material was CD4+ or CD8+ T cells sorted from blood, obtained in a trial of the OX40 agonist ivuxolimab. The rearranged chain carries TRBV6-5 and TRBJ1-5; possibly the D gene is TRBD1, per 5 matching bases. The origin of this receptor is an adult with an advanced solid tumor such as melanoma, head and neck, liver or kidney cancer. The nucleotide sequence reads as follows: TGTGCCAGCAGACCTAAAGGGTACAGGAATCAGCCCCAGCATTTT. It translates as CASRPKGYRNQPQHF.